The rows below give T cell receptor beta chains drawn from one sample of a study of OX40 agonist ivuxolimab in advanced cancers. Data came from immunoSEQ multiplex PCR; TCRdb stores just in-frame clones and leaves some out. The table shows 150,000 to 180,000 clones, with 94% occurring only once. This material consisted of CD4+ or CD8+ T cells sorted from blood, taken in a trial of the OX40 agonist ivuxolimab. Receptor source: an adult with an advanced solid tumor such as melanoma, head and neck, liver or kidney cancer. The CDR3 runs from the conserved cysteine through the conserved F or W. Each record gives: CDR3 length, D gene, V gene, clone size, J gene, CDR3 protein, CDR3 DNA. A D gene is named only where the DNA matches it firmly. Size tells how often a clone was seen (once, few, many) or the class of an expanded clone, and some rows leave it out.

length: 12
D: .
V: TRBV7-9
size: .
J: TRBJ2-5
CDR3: CASSLVAETQYF
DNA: TGTGCCAGCAGCTTAGTCGCAGAGACCCAGTACTTC

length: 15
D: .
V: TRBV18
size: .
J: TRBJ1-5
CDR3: CASSPKTGSNQPQHF
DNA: TGTGCCAGCTCACCTAAGACAGGAAGCAATCAGCCCCAGCATTTT

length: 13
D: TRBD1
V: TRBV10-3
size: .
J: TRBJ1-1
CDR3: CAISADRAYEAFF
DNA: TGTGCCATCAGCGCTGACAGGGCCTATGAAGCTTTCTTT

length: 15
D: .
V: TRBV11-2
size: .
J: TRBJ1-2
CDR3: CASSSPKRKNYGYTF
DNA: TGTGCCAGCAGCTCGCCGAAACGGAAGAACTATGGCTACACCTTC

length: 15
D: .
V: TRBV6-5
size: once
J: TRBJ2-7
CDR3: CASSYSRGTSYEQYF
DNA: TGTGCCAGCAGTTACTCCAGGGGAACCTCCTACGAGCAGTACTTC

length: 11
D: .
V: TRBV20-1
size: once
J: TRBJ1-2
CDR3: CSVYREGGYTF
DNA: TGCAGTGTTTACAGGGAAGGGGGCTACACCTTC

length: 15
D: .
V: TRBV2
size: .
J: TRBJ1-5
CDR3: CASSYTGNSNQPQHF
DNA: TGTGCCAGCAGCTACACAGGGAATAGCAATCAGCCCCAGCATTTT

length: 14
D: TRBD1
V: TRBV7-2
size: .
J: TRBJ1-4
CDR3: CASSFRDSDSGLFF
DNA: TGTGCCAGCAGCTTCCGGGACAGCGATTCAGGCCTGTTTTTT

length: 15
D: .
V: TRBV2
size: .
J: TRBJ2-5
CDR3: CASIGPGTLQETQYF
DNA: TGTGCCAGCATTGGACCCGGGACGCTTCAAGAGACCCAGTACTTC

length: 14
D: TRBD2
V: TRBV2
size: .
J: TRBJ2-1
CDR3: CAQRRSSGYNEQFF
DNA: TGTGCCCAGCGGCGGTCTAGCGGTTACAATGAGCAGTTCTTC

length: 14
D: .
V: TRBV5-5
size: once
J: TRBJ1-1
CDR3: CASSWPPGNTEAFF
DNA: TGTGCCAGCAGCTGGCCCCCAGGGAACACTGAAGCTTTCTTT

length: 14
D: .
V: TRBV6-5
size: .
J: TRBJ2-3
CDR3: CASSYSGEVDTQYF
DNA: TGTGCCAGCAGTTACTCAGGGGAGGTGGATACGCAGTATTTT

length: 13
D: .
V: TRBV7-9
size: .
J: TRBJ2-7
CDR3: CASSLASRFEQYF
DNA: TGTGCCAGCAGCTTAGCCTCCAGGTTCGAGCAGTACTTC

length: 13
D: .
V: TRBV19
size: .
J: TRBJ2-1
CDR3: CASSIQGSNEQFF
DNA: TGTGCCAGTAGTATACAGGGAAGTAATGAGCAGTTCTTC

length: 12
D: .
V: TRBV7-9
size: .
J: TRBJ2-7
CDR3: CASGGSSYEQYF
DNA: TGTGCCAGCGGGGGAAGCTCCTACGAGCAGTACTTC

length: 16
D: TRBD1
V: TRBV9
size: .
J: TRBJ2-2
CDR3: CASSGAGTGGTGELFF
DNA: TGTGCCAGCAGCGGGGCCGGGACAGGAGGCACCGGGGAGCTGTTTTTT

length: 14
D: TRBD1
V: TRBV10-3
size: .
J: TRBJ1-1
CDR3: CAISVGGGLTEAFF
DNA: TGTGCCATCAGTGTGGGAGGGGGCCTCACTGAAGCTTTCTTT

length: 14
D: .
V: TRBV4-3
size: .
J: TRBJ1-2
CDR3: CASRHTGSGYGYTF
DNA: TGCGCCAGCAGACATACAGGGTCCGGCTATGGCTACACCTTC

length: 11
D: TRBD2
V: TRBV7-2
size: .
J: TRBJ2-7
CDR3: CASSLADEQYF
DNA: TGTGCCAGCAGCCTAGCGGACGAGCAGTACTTC

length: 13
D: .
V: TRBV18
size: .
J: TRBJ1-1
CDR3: CASSPDGNTEAFF
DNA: TGTGCCAGCTCACCAGACGGGAACACTGAAGCTTTCTTT

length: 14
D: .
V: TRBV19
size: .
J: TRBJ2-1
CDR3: CASSMRASYNEQFF
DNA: TGTGCCAGTAGTATGAGGGCTAGTTACAATGAGCAGTTCTTC

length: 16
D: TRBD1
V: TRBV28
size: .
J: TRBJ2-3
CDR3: CASSFLRTGIIDTQYF
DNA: TGTGCCAGCAGTTTTCTTCGGACAGGGATTATCGATACGCAGTATTTT